The source of this T cell receptor beta chain is a study of blood T cells in healthy people across ages. This clonotype was seen a few times. The CDR3 spans 14 residues. V shed 7 bases and J 1 base; nucleotides not matched to a gene: 4. Germline V gives CDR1 SGHTA, CDR2 FQGTGA. Together with a sample-barcoded 5' primer, a J-beta primer mix was included in a second PCR lasting about 6 to 11 cycles. TCRdb re-derived calls from the 5' RACE reads in MiXCR, one entry per CDR3 protein. The sample lists about 650,000 distinct CDR3 sequences, roughly 30% seen once, with 15% in the top ten. The chain employs TRBV7-3 and TRBJ1-1, with 9 bases that match TRBD1. Sequenced: blood. The receptor's source is a woman aged 80 or over in good health. CDR3: CASKQGAGNTEAFF. Written as DNA, the CDR3 is TGTGCCAGCAAACAGGGGGCGGGGAACACTGAAGCTTTCTTT.